The 20 T cell receptor beta chains below come from one sample, sequenced in a study of molecular identifiers for immune sequencing clone quantification. MiXCR, run by TCRdb on the PCR reads, gives a single entry per CDR3 protein. The data hold approximately 630,000 distinct CDR3 sequences, with 25% observed a single time. The sequenced sample consisted of naive CD8+ T cells from blood, with Jurkat cell RNA spiked in. As to subset: FACS-sorted CD8+CD4-CCR7+CD45RA+ naive T cells. The receptors stem from a human donor in good health. Some libraries in this study had Jurkat cell RNA spiked in.

The table lists this clonotype with a few counts. The chain links TRBV10-3 to TRBJ1-4; 7 nucleotides match TRBD1. The CDR3 contains 16 residues. The V segment lost 4 bases and the J segment 4 bases; nucleotides outside the gene matches: 9. Germline V gene lookup returns CDR1 ENHRY and CDR2 SYGVKD. The CDR3 loop is CAISGDRGTNNEKLFF. CDR3 nucleotides: TGTGCCATCAGTGGGGACAGAGGGACGAATAATGAAAAACTGTTTTTT.

This clonotype was detected only a few times. Since the CDR3 does not end with the conserved phenylalanine or tryptophan, this likely comes from a read error. The chain joins TRBV6-5 to TRBJ1-2; tentatively, D is TRBD1 (5 bases). This CDR3 is built from 15 residues. V dropped 6 bases and J dropped 0 bases, with 14 bases sitting between them. Germline V gives CDR1 MNHEY, CDR2 SVGAGI. CDR3 sequence (DNA): TGTGCCAGCAGCAACCCGACAGCCGCTAACTATGGCTACACCTCC. It yields the protein CASSNPTAANYGYTS.

With respect to this clonotype: The germline gene is not matched at one end of the junction; a read error may be the cause. This rearrangement joins TRBV13 to TRBJ2-5, with 9 positions matching TRBD2. The CDR3 loop spans 15 amino acids. Germline values: CDR1 PRHDT, CDR2 FYEKMQ (reference sequence). For the CDR3, the DNA is TGTGCCGGCAGCTTAGCGGGAGCCAGGGGAGAGACCCAGTACTTC. Its protein product is CAGSLAGARGETQYF.

In this sample, this clonotype turned up many times. The chain is built from TRBV30 and TRBJ2-3, with D unresolved. This CDR3 contains 13 residues. Germline loops: CDR1 GTSNPN, CDR2 SVGIG (reference sequence). Trimming stripped 1 base from V and 0 bases from J, with 5 bases between. The CDR3 DNA reads TGTGCCTGGAGTGGCACTAGCACAGATACGCAGTATTTT. Its protein product is CAWSGTSTDTQYF.

This clonotype has a count of ten or more. The chain is built from TRBV2 and TRBJ2-5; 7 nucleotides agree with TRBD2. V dropped 1 base and J dropped 1; count of bases not matched to a gene: 3. The V gene's germline CDR1 is SNHLY and CDR2 FYNNEI. The CDR3 loop spans 15 amino acids. The CDR3 bases are TGTGCCAGCAGTGAAGGGGCTAGCGGCCAAGAGACCCAGTACTTC. It specifies CASSEGASGQETQYF.

The chain joins TRBV28 to TRBJ2-5; perhaps D is TRBD1 or TRBD2 (7 bases each). Trimming pared 6 bases from V and 5 bases from J, leaving 19 bases between. The CDR3 consists of 15 residues. Germline V gene sequence: CDR1 MDHEN, CDR2 SYDVKM. The CDR3 sequence is CASRKREGTEETQYF. CDR3 coding DNA: TGTGCCAGCAGGAAGCGGGAAGGGACAGAGGAGACCCAGTACTTC.

This clonotype was counted between two and nine times. V and J are TRBV19 and TRBJ1-1; no firm D call. Trimming pared 3 bases from V and 4 bases from J, leaving 9 bases between. The CDR3 is made up of 13 amino acids. CDR1 and CDR2 from the germline V gene are LNHDA and SQIVND (reference sequence). The CDR3 sequence is CASSMFSTTEAFF. The CDR3 DNA reads TGTGCCAGTAGTATGTTTTCGACCACTGAAGCTTTCTTT.

With respect to this clonotype: Just one base apart from a much larger clone, this may be a read error. The J gene is TRBJ2-7, the V gene TRBV2; 9 bases align to TRBD2. The CDR3 length is 15 residues. The germline gives CDR1 SNHLY, CDR2 FYNNEI. The CDR3, as DNA: TGTGCCAGAAGTGGGTTGTCGCTAGCGGGGTACGAGCAGTACTTC. Translating gives CARSGLSLAGYEQYF. Full variable domain (outside the CDR3, taken from reference TRBV2 and TRBJ2-7): EPEVTQTPSHQVTQMGQEVILRCVPISNHLYFYWYRQILGQKVEFLVSFYNNEISEKSEIFDDQFSVERPDGSNFTLKIRSTKLEDSAMYFCARSGLSLAGYEQYFGPGTRLTVT.

Ten or more counts support this clonotype. The chain employs TRBV13 and TRBJ2-4; the D gene is possibly TRBD1 (5 bases). The CDR3 loop spans 12 amino acids. Trimming shortened V by 5 bases and J by 13 bases, and 15 bases separated the two germline ends. Germline V gene lookup returns CDR1 PRHDT and CDR2 FYEKMQ (reference sequence). CDR3 residues: CASSEPRQRQYF. The CDR3 nucleotides read TGTGCCAGCAGCGAACCAAGACAGCGACAGTACTTC.

Ten or more counts support this clonotype. The J gene is TRBJ2-7, the V gene TRBV7-8; D not resolved. Per germline, CDR1 SGHVS and CDR2 FQNEAQ. CDR3 length: 14 amino acids. V dropped 5 bases and J dropped 2 bases, with 13 bases sitting between them. The CDR3 nucleotides are TGTGCCAGCAGCCAATCGGACCCCGCCTACGAGCAGTACTTC. This codes for CASSQSDPAYEQYF.

This clonotype was found many times. The chain couples TRBV6-1 to TRBJ1-5; D unresolved. CDR3 size: 15 residues. The V end was cut by 3 bases, the J end by 1 base, with 10 bases between. The V gene's germline CDR1 is MNHNS and CDR2 SASEGT. The CDR3 nucleotides read TGTGCCAGCAGTGAGGTTATATCGAGCAATCAGCCCCAGCATTTT. Its protein product is CASSEVISSNQPQHF.

Many counts were recorded for this clonotype. The chain's CDR3 is CASSFGTGVVATQYF. CDR3 nucleotide sequence: TGTGCCAGCAGCTTCGGGACAGGGGTTGTTGCTACGCAGTATTTT. The J gene is TRBJ2-3, the V gene TRBV12-3 or TRBV12-4; 10 nucleotides line up with TRBD1. The CDR3 contains 15 residues. V lost 6 bases and J lost 8; bases outside the gene matches: 11.

This clonotype has at least ten counts. The V call is TRBV9, the J call TRBJ1-5, with D unresolved. CDR1 is SGDLS and CDR2 is YYNGEE in the germline V gene. This CDR3 is 13 amino acids long. Deletions cut 5 bases from V and 0 bases from J, with 6 bases between. As DNA, the CDR3 is TGTGCCAGCAGTCGAAATAGCAATCAGCCCCAGCATTTT. Its protein product is CASSRNSNQPQHF. Full variable domain (outside the CDR3, taken from reference TRBV9 and TRBJ1-5): DSGVTQTPKHLITATGQRVTLRCSPRSGDLSVYWYQQSLDQGLQFLIQYYNGEERAKGNILERFSAQQFPDLHSELNLSSLELGDSALYFCASSRNSNQPQHFGDGTRLSIL.

Remarks on this clonotype: This sequence may be a read error, since a much larger clone differs from it by one base. The V call is TRBV6-5, the J call TRBJ2-5; 8 nucleotides line up with TRBD1. The germline gives CDR1 MNHEY, CDR2 SVGAGI. The CDR3 covers 14 residues. V lost 7 bases and J lost 3; bases outside the gene matches: 7. The DNA for the CDR3 is TGTGCCAGCACTCAATGGACAGGGAAAGAGACCCAGTACTTC. This codes for CASTQWTGKETQYF.

This clonotype was seen many times. The rearrangement uses TRBV29-1 and TRBJ2-2; D remains unclear. The CDR3 runs to 12 residues. Germline V lookup: CDR1 SQVTM, CDR2 ANQGSEA. Trimming left V 4 bases short and J 1 base short, with 4 bases between. The CDR3 protein is CSVVENTGELFF. CDR3 nucleotide sequence: TGCAGCGTTGTAGAGAACACCGGGGAGCTGTTTTTT.

The chain combines TRBV20-1 with TRBJ2-3, with 7 bases identical to TRBD1. The V gene end was trimmed by 1 base and the J gene end by 4 bases; junction bases not matched to a gene: 8. Germline assignment: CDR1 DFQATT and CDR2 SNEGSKA (reference sequence). The CDR3 is 15 residues long. CDR3 region: CSARAGDSPPDTQYF. The CDR3 DNA reads as TGCAGTGCTAGAGCTGGGGACAGCCCCCCAGATACGCAGTATTTT.

About this clonotype: This may stem from a read error, because a much larger clone lies one nucleotide away. The chain has TRBV7-2 and TRBJ2-1; no clear D. The CDR3 consists of 12 residues. Germline assignment: CDR1 SGHTA and CDR2 FQGNSA. In DNA form, the CDR3 reads TGTGCCAGCATCTTAGTAGTCAGTGAGCAGTTCTTC. This encodes CASILVVSEQFF.

In regard to this clonotype: A single base separates this from a much larger clone, so it may be a read error. CDR3 nucleotide sequence: TGTGCCTGGAATACGGGAGTGGTCTACGAGCAGTACTTC. Translation: CAWNTGVVYEQYF. The V and J genes are TRBV30 and TRBJ2-7, with a possible D match to TRBD2 (6 bases). Between the trimmed V and J ends, which lost 4 bases and 3 bases, there was a span of 13 bases. Per the germline V gene, CDR1 is GTSNPN and CDR2 is SVGIG (reference sequence). The CDR3 is made up of 13 amino acids.

The CDR3 region has the DNA TGTGCCAGCAGTTACTCAGCAGGCGGCAATCAGCCCCAGCATTTT. Amino acids: CASSYSAGGNQPQHF. The J gene is TRBJ1-5, the V gene TRBV6-5; D is unresolved. V lost 0 bases and J lost 2, with 8 bases in between. The CDR3 length is 15 residues. Germline V gene sequence: CDR1 MNHEY, CDR2 SVGAGI.

This clonotype showed up many times. The chain carries TRBV7-2 and TRBJ2-1; D may be TRBD2 (5 bases). Germline assignment: CDR1 SGHTA and CDR2 FQGNSA. The V and J ends lost 1 base and 6 bases respectively, with 10 bases between them. The CDR3 loop spans 14 amino acids. The CDR3 nucleotides are TGTGCCAGCAGCTTAGTAGTCCGGGGCAATGAGCAGTTCTTC. Protein sequence: CASSLVVRGNEQFF. The variable domain in full, completed from reference TRBV7-2 and TRBJ2-1, reads GAGVSQSPSNKVTEKGKDVELRCDPISGHTALYWYRQSLGQGLEFLIYFQGNSAPDKSGLPSDRFSAERTGGSVSTLTIQRTQQEDSAVYLCASSLVVRGNEQFFGPGTRLTVL.